This is a list of T cell receptor beta chains from one sample in a study of T-cell memory formation after mild COVID-19. TCRdb analysed the 5' RACE reads with MiXCR anew, one entry per CDR3 protein. The sample has fewer than 600,000 distinct CDR3 sequences; less than 25% are singletons. Sequences were obtained from PBMCs or a T cell subset sorted from them (not recorded which). These receptors were obtained from an adult woman who had mild COVID-19 (a few samples of this study predate the infection). Cell type and time point are not known. CDR3s include the opening cysteine and the closing phenylalanine or tryptophan. The D gene is left open where the match is weak. Clone sizes are given selectively: once, few, many, or a class where the clone is expanded.

d_call	clone_size	j_call	v_call	cdr3_aa	cdr3_nt
TRBD1	-	TRBJ1-1	TRBV6-5	CATKGGLTGSDREAFF	TGTGCCACTAAAGGGGGCCTTACAGGGAGTGATCGTGAAGCTTTCTTT
TRBD1	-	TRBJ1-1	TRBV14	CASSQGQGIAEAFF	TGTGCCAGCAGCCAAGGACAGGGGATCGCTGAAGCTTTCTTT
-	-	TRBJ1-1	TRBV7-9	CATSLKTWNTEAFF	TGTGCCACCAGCTTAAAGACTTGGAACACTGAAGCTTTCTTT
-	-	TRBJ2-1	TRBV6-5	CASSYLAIGEQFF	TGTGCCAGCAGTTACTTAGCGATCGGTGAGCAGTTCTTC
-	-	TRBJ2-5	TRBV12-3/TRBV12-4	CASSSQPQGTEETQYF	TGTGCCAGCAGTTCTCAACCACAGGGTACGGAAGAGACCCAGTACTTC
TRBD1	few	TRBJ1-5	TRBV20-1	CSARDRQGTQPQHF	TGCAGTGCTAGAGATCGACAGGGGACTCAGCCCCAGCATTTT
-	many	TRBJ2-5	TRBV24-1	CATSGFGETQYF	TGTGCCACCAGTGGGTTTGGGGAGACCCAGTACTTC
-	-	TRBJ2-2	TRBV10-3	CAISEWVGLNTGELFF	TGTGCCATCAGTGAGTGGGTGGGGTTGAACACCGGGGAGCTGTTTTTT
-	-	TRBJ2-6	TRBV7-8	CASSLSLAGANVLTF	TGTGCCAGCAGCTTATCCCTGGCCGGGGCCAACGTCCTGACTTTC
-	-	TRBJ1-1	TRBV20-1	CSSDWGNTEAFF	TGCAGTTCGGACTGGGGAAACACTGAAGCTTTCTTT
TRBD1	few	TRBJ2-5	TRBV7-9	CASSFTGAKYF	TGTGCCAGCAGCTTCACAGGGGCAAAGTACTTC
TRBD1	-	TRBJ2-1	TRBV6-6	CAVQGADEQFF	TGTGCCGTACAGGGGGCGGATGAGCAGTTCTTC
-	few	TRBJ2-7	TRBV12-3/TRBV12-4	CASRRSKGYEQYF	TGTGCCAGCAGACGGTCCAAGGGGTACGAGCAGTACTTC
-	-	TRBJ2-3	TRBV18	CASSPRQADTQYF	TGTGCCAGCTCACCGAGGCAAGCAGATACGCAGTATTTT
TRBD2	-	TRBJ2-3	TRBV29-1	CSVEGRGVGTDTQYF	TGCAGCGTTGAGGGGCGGGGGGTTGGCACAGATACGCAGTATTTT
-	-	TRBJ1-4	TRBV6-5	CASSSSGLANEKLFF	TGTGCCAGCAGTTCTAGCGGGCTGGCTAATGAAAAACTGTTTTTT
-	many	TRBJ2-5	TRBV20-1	CSVGETQYF	TGCAGTGTGGGGGAGACCCAGTACTTC
TRBD1	few	TRBJ2-1	TRBV5-1	CASSLTGTVKHEQFF	TGCGCCAGCAGCTTAACCGGGACAGTTAAGCATGAGCAGTTCTTC
TRBD1	-	TRBJ2-7	TRBV6-1	CASSELGTGILGEQYF	TGTGCCAGCAGTGAACTCGGGACAGGGATTTTGGGCGAGCAGTACTTC
-	-	TRBJ2-1	TRBV9	CASSVARGPSYNEQFF	TGTGCCAGCAGCGTAGCTCGGGGGCCCTCCTACAATGAGCAGTTCTTC
-	-	TRBJ2-1	TRBV5-1	CASSLVGTAPGEQFF	TGCGCCAGCAGCTTGGTAGGGACCGCCCCGGGTGAGCAGTTCTTC
-	few	TRBJ2-7	TRBV6-2/TRBV6-3	CASSYGSGYEQYF	TGTGCCAGCAGCTACGGGTCGGGCTACGAGCAGTACTTC
TRBD1	once	TRBJ1-6	TRBV20-1	CSADRGDNSPLHF	TGCAGTGCAGACAGGGGCGATAATTCACCCCTCCACTTT
-	-	TRBJ2-7	TRBV30	CAWSGTTYEQYF	TGTGCCTGGAGTGGTACTACCTACGAGCAGTACTTC
TRBD2	-	TRBJ2-7	TRBV7-7	CASSLLAGGYNEQYF	TGTGCTAGCAGCTTACTAGCGGGGGGTTACAATGAGCAGTACTTC
-	-	TRBJ1-5	TRBV3-1	CASSQGGTQPQHF	TGTGCCAGCAGCCAGGGGGGTACTCAGCCCCAGCATTTT
-	few	TRBJ1-6	TRBV14	CASSQGSGHNSPLHF	TGTGCCAGCAGCCAAGGGTCGGGACATAATTCACCCCTCCACTTT
-	few	TRBJ1-4	TRBV20-1	CSARVVFATNEKLFF	TGCAGTGCTAGAGTAGTTTTCGCAACTAATGAAAAACTGTTTTTT
TRBD1	-	TRBJ2-3	TRBV12-3/TRBV12-4	CASRGRDRGLGREYF	TGTGCCAGCAGGGGCCGGGACAGGGGACTGGGGAGAGAGTATTTT
TRBD1	-	TRBJ2-1	TRBV7-2	CASSPGTGKYNEQFF	TGTGCCAGCAGCCCTGGGACAGGAAAGTACAATGAGCAGTTCTTC
-	once	TRBJ2-7	TRBV6-2/TRBV6-3	CASTYSKGTTTDPSKEQYF	TGTGCCAGCACTTACTCGAAGGGAACGACCACTGATCCAAGTAAAGAGCAGTACTTC
TRBD1	-	TRBJ2-4	TRBV4-1	CASSQDLGDRGAKNIQYF	TGCGCCAGCAGCCAAGATTTAGGCGACAGGGGAGCCAAAAACATTCAGTACTTC
-	few	TRBJ2-1	TRBV7-6	CASSPMGDHNEQFF	TGTGCCAGCAGCCCCATGGGAGACCACAATGAGCAGTTCTTC
TRBD2	-	TRBJ2-7	TRBV4-1	CASSQGPGLAVDEQYF	TGCGCCAGCAGCCAAGGGCCGGGACTAGCGGTAGACGAGCAGTACTTC
-	few	TRBJ1-3	TRBV12-3/TRBV12-4	CASSFSTRHSGNTIYF	TGTGCCAGCAGTTTCTCCACTCGACACTCTGGAAACACCATATATTTT
-	-	TRBJ2-3	TRBV29-1	CSVDGLTPSDTQYF	TGCAGCGTTGACGGTTTAACTCCTTCAGATACGCAGTATTTT
TRBD2	few	TRBJ2-5	TRBV4-2	CASSYGTSGMYQETQYF	TGTGCCAGCAGCTACGGGACTAGCGGGATGTACCAAGAGACCCAGTACTTC
-	-	TRBJ2-7	TRBV5-1	CASMKGNEQYF	TGCGCCAGCATGAAGGGTAACGAGCAGTACTTC
TRBD1	few	TRBJ2-7	TRBV5-5	CASSLGRGTNYEQYF	TGTGCCAGCAGCTTGGGCAGGGGGACAAACTACGAGCAGTACTTC
-	-	TRBJ2-7	TRBV10-3	CAIRNDGSGREQYF	TGTGCCATCAGAAATGATGGGAGTGGGAGGGAGCAGTACTTC
-	-	TRBJ2-7	TRBV7-8	CASSLAYYYEQYF	TGTGCCAGCAGCTTAGCCTATTACTACGAGCAGTACTTC
TRBD1	few	TRBJ2-5	TRBV24-1	CATSDSGTGGRETQYF	TGTGCCACCAGTGATTCCGGGACAGGGGGCCGGGAGACCCAGTACTTC